This T cell receptor beta chain was recovered during a study of human T cells and chemical hapten exposure. As for the study in general: Weekly scalp doses of diphenylcyclopropenone were given to patients during the roughly 26-week study. Points from the study as a whole: A positive correlation with patch test score was found for PT1 expanded TCR counts.

In the case of this clonotype: No antigen is known for it.

Trimming cost V 7 bases and J 6 bases, with 17 bases left between them. This CDR3 region has 14 residues. MiXCR, applied by TCRdb to the RACE reads, yields one record per CDR3 protein. The table records approximately 90,000 distinct CDR3 sequences, 10% of them present only once. The time point here: patch test 1, 2 weeks after DPC sensitization. Regarding treatment: therapeutic diphenylcyclopropenone sensitization with weekly scalp DPC. Total RNA was isolated from whole blood that had not been fractionated. This rearrangement joins TRBV12-3 or TRBV12-4 to TRBJ2-3; tentatively, D is TRBD1 (6 bases). The sequence derives from a man aged 40-49 years with alopecia areata. Some clones in this sample may be carry-over from other donors' samples. This material consisted of whole blood, taken in connection with sensitization to the hapten diphenylcyclopropenone (DPC). CDR3: CASIAGIQGDTQYF. The CDR3 DNA is TGTGCCAGCATCGCCGGGATCCAGGGGGATACGCAGTATTTT.